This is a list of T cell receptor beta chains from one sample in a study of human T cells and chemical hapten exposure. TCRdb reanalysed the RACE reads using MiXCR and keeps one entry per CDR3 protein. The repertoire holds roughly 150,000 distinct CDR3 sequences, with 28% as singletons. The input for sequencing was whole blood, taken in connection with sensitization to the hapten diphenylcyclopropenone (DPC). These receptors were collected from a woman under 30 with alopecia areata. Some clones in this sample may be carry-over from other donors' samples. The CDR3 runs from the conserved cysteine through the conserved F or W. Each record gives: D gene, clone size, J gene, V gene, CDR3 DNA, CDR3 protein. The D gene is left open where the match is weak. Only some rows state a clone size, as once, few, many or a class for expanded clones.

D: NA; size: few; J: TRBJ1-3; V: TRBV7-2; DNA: TGTGCCAGCACCCCAGGAGATGGAAACACCATATATTTT; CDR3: CASTPGDGNTIYF
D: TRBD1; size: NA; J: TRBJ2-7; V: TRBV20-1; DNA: TGCAGTGCACCCAGGGGGCCTGGGTACGAGCAGTACTTC; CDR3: CSAPRGPGYEQYF
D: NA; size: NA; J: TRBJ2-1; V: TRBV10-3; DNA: TGTGCCATCAGTGTTGGGCCAGGGCAAGGGGAGCGGTTCTTC; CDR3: CAISVGPGQGERFF
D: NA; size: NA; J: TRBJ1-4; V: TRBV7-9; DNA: TGTGCCAGCAGCCAATATGAAAAACTGTTTTTT; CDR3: CASSQYEKLFF
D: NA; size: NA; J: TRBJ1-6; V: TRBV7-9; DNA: TGTGCCAGCAGCCTTCGGCAGGGAGTTGATTCACCCCTCCACTTT; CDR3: CASSLRQGVDSPLHF
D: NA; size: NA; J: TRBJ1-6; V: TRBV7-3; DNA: TGTGCCAGCAGCTTATCAAGCAGAATTAATTCACCCCTCCACTTT; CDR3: CASSLSSRINSPLHF
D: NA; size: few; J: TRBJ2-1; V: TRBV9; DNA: TGTGCCAGCAGCCGAACTAGGCTGTCCTACAATGAGCAGTTCTTC; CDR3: CASSRTRLSYNEQFF
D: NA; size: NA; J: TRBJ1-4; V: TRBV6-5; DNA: TGTGCCAGCAGTTACTTCGGAGCAACTAATGAAAAACTGTTTTTT; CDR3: CASSYFGATNEKLFF
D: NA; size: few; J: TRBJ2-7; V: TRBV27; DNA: TGTGCCAGCAGTTTATCGGGTGAGGGGGCCTACGAGCAGTACTTC; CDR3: CASSLSGEGAYEQYF
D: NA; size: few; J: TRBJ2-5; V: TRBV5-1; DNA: TGCGCCAGCAGCTTGAGGCGAAACAATCAAGAGACCCAGTACTTC; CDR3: CASSLRRNNQETQYF
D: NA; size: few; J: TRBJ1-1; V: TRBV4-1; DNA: TGCGCCAGCAGCCCCCGTGGACAGTCCTTGAACACTGAAGCTTTCTTT; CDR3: CASSPRGQSLNTEAFF
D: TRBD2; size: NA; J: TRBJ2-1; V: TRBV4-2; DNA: TGTGTCAGCAGCCAAGGACTAGCTACCTACAATGAGCAGTTCTTC; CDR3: CVSSQGLATYNEQFF
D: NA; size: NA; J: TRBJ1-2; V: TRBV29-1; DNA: TGCAGCGTTGAGCCAAACTATGGCTACACCTTC; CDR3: CSVEPNYGYTF
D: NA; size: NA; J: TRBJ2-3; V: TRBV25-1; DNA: TGTGCCAGCAGTGACAACACAGATACGCAGTATTTT; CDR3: CASSDNTDTQYF
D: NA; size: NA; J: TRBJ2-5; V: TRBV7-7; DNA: TGTGCCAGCAGCCCGGGACACCAAGAGACCCAGTACTTC; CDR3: CASSPGHQETQYF
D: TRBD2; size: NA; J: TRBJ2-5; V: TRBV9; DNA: TGTGCCAGCAGCCCCGGGACTAGCGGGGGGTTGACCCAGTACTTC; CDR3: CASSPGTSGGLTQYF